This passage covers 10 T cell receptor beta chains from one sample sequenced in a study of shared clonotypes between healthy human individuals. Here immunoSEQ multiplex PCR was the method, and the copy in TCRdb shows in-frame clones only, minus some. The profile shows 2 million to 3 million clones, roughly 93% of them singletons. The source material was naive CD4+ T cells from PBMCs. Sample subset: CD45RA+ positively selected. The receptors shown here come from a man aged 18 to 29 in good health. Some clones in this sample may be carry-over from other donors' samples.

This chain uses TRBV6-5 with TRBJ1-2; tentative D call: TRBD1 (6 bases). Germline V gene lookup returns CDR1 MNHEY and CDR2 SVGAGI. The CDR3 totals 15 residues. V gave up 6 bases and J gave up 4 bases, with 18 bases separating them. The CDR3 DNA follows: TGTGCCAGCAGCCCTCGCGGAACAGGGATCTATGGCTACACCTTC. It translates to CASSPRGTGIYGYTF.

The gene calls are TRBV28 and TRBJ1-4; D unclear. There are 13 residues in the CDR3. The V gene lost 1 base and the J gene lost 6 bases, with 6 bases spanning the gap. The germline V gene encodes CDR1 MDHEN and CDR2 SYDVKM. Written as DNA, the CDR3 is TGTGCCAGCAGTTTATCTGGGGATGAAAAACTGTTTTTT. Its protein is CASSLSGDEKLFF.

The chain has TRBV27 and TRBJ2-3; tentative D call: TRBD2 (5 bases). CDR3 length: 15 amino acids. Germline CDR1 is MNHEY and CDR2 is SMNVEV (reference sequence). Trimming removed 5 bases from V and 1 base from J, with 13 bases in between. The CDR3, as DNA: TGTGCCAGCAGTCCAAAAGCGGTTCGCACAGATACGCAGTATTTT. This codes for CASSPKAVRTDTQYF.

This clone came up once. The chain couples TRBV23-1 to TRBJ1-5; D unclear. TRBV23-1 belongs to the ORF category, with a function that is uncertain. The CDR3 totals 18 residues. With 2 bases removed from V and 3 bases from J, the gap between germline ends came to 20 bases. CDR3 in DNA: TGCGCCAGCAGTCAAATCTCCCGCAGACCGCCCGCCAATCAGCCCCAGCATTTT. It specifies CASSQISRRPPANQPQHF.

This chain joins TRBV6-6 and TRBJ2-5, with 7 bases matching TRBD2. Germline V lookup: CDR1 MNHNY, CDR2 SVGAGI (reference sequence). This CDR3 contains 16 residues. V was clipped by 2 bases and J by 2 bases; unmatched bases: 8. Here the CDR3 DNA reads TGTGCCAGCAGTTACAGCCTAGCGGAGAAACAAGAGACCCAGTACTTC. Amino acid sequence: CASSYSLAEKQETQYF.

The genes are TRBV28 and TRBJ1-2; no firm D call. Trimming took 3 bases from V and 7 from J, leaving 18 bases between them. Per the germline V gene, CDR1 is MDHEN and CDR2 is SYDVKM. The CDR3 length is 15 residues. CDR3: CASSFLDGKPGGYTF. CDR3 sequence (DNA): TGTGCCAGCAGTTTTTTAGACGGGAAGCCCGGTGGCTACACCTTC.

The chain couples TRBV2 to TRBJ2-5; D unresolved. The J call is doubtful: the DNA matches TRBJ2-7 better. CDR1 is SNHLY and CDR2 is FYNNEI in the germline V gene. The CDR3 extends over 13 amino acids. The CDR3 here is CASTARTNYEQYF. In nucleotides, the CDR3 is TGTGCCAGCACCGCCAGGACGAACTACGAGCAGTACTTC.

This sequence joins TRBV5-1 and TRBJ1-1, with D unresolved. The ends were cut back, 4 bases at V and 1 base at J, with 17 bases in the middle. The CDR3 length is 16 residues. Germline assignment: CDR1 SGHRS and CDR2 YFSETQ. The CDR3 bases are TGCGCCAGCAGCCTACTCGGCGCTCTCGAGAACACTGAAGCTTTCTTT. Amino acid sequence: CASSLLGALENTEAFF.

As to this clone: The same CDR3 is also encoded by other DNA sequences in this sample. The chain carries TRBV29-1 and TRBJ2-1, with 13 bases lining up with TRBD2. The CDR3 covers 15 residues. From germline, CDR1 is SQVTM and CDR2 ANQGSEA. V lost 3 bases to trimming and J lost 4 bases; unmatched junction nucleotides: 3. CDR3 sequence reads: CSVEGTSGTYNEQFF. The DNA of the CDR3 is TGCAGCGTTGAGGGGACTAGCGGGACGTACAATGAGCAGTTCTTC.

This chain links TRBV11-2 with TRBJ2-1; D gene uncertain. Germline V gives CDR1 SGHAT, CDR2 FQNNGV. There are 15 residues in the CDR3. The ends were cut back, 1 base at V and 6 bases at J, with 13 bases in the middle. Written as DNA, the CDR3 is TGTGCCAGCAGCTTAGTGACTCCTAGGCCCAATGAGCAGTTCTTC. This translates into CASSLVTPRPNEQFF. Based on the CDR3 plus reference TRBV11-2 and TRBJ2-1, the full variable domain is EAGVAQSPRYKIIEKRQSVAFWCNPISGHATLYWYQQILGQGPKLLIQFQNNGVVDDSQLPKDRFSAERLKGVDSTLKIQPAKLEDSAVYLCASSLVTPRPNEQFFGPGTRLTVL.